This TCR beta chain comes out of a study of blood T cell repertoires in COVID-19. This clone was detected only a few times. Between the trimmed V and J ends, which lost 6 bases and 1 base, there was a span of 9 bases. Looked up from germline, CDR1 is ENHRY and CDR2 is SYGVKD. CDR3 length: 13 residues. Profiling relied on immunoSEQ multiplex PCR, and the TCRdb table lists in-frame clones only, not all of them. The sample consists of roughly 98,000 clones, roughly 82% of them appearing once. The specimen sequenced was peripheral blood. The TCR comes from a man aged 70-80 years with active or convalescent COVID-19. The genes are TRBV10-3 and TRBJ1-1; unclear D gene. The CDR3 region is CAIRETGNTEAFF. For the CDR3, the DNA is TGTGCCATCAGGGAGACGGGGAACACTGAAGCTTTCTTT.